These 16 T cell receptor beta chains were all obtained from the same sample, sequenced in a study of T cell responses to AZD1222 COVID-19 vaccine. Assay used: immunoSEQ multiplex PCR; TCRdb lists only in-frame clones, some missing. In the table there are roughly 260,000 clones, just over 90% of which are singletons. Sequenced here: peripheral blood, sampled on day 0 of AZD1222 vaccination. Receptor source: an adult in good health.

The chain uses TRBV6-4 and TRBJ2-3, with 10 bases identical to TRBD2. This CDR3 is built from 15 residues. Unmatched junction bases numbered 4, after V lost 4 bases and J lost 3 bases. Germline V gives CDR1 MRHNA, CDR2 SNTAGT. CDR3 residues: CASSVSSGGTDTQYF. The CDR3, as DNA: TGTGCCAGCAGTGTATCTAGCGGGGGTACAGATACGCAGTATTTT.

The rearrangement uses TRBV5-1 and TRBJ1-6; TRBD1 agrees at 7 bases. This CDR3 is 15 amino acids long. The V gene's germline CDR1 is SGHRS and CDR2 YFSETQ. The junction had 9 bases not matched to a gene; V was cut back by 4 bases and J by 8 bases. Here the CDR3 reads CASSAGQAGDSPLHF. In DNA form, the CDR3 reads TGCGCCAGCAGCGCCGGACAGGCGGGCGATTCACCCCTCCACTTT.

The chain recombines TRBV21-1 with TRBJ1-3. TRBV21-1 is a pseudogene. The CDR3 spans 18 residues. The CDR3 coding sequence is TGTGCCAGCAGCAAAGTGGCCCGGATTTTCTCCTCTGGAAACACCATATATTTT. This encodes CASSKVARIFSSGNTIYF.

V is TRBV7-8 and J is TRBJ1-4, with a tentative D call TRBD1 (6 bases). The CDR3 extends over 17 amino acids. The V and J ends lost 4 bases and 0 bases respectively, with 15 bases between them. Germline CDR1 SGHVS, CDR2 FQNEAQ. This chain's CDR3 is CASSWGRVMTTNEKLFF. The CDR3 region has the DNA TGTGCCAGCAGCTGGGGGCGGGTAATGACAACTAATGAAAAACTGTTTTTT.

The CDR3 reads CASSLGTADEQYF. The CDR3 DNA follows: TGTGCCAGCAGCTTAGGGACAGCAGACGAGCAGTACTTC. The chain uses TRBV7-9 and TRBJ2-7, with D tentatively TRBD1 (6 bases). The CDR3 consists of 13 residues. Germline-derived CDR1 and CDR2 are SEHNR and FQNEAQ (reference sequence). V dropped 1 base and J dropped 5 bases, with 9 bases sitting between them.

The V gene is TRBV6-5, the J gene TRBJ2-7; 10 bases fit TRBD1. CDR3 size: 13 residues. Germline loops: CDR1 MNHEY, CDR2 SVGAGI. The V segment lost 8 bases and the J segment 6 bases; nucleotides outside the gene matches: 7. The CDR3, as DNA: TGTGCCAGCTGGAGACAGGGGGCCAGCGAGCAGTACTTC. It yields the protein CASWRQGASEQYF.

In the case of this clone: Other DNA sequences in the same sample also yield this CDR3. J is TRBJ1-1 and V is TRBV3-1 (or the pseudogene TRBV3-2); no firm D call. This CDR3 has 12 residues. With 1 base removed from V and 1 base from J, the gap between germline ends came to 1 base. Germline CDR1 LGHDT, CDR2 YNNKEL (reference sequence). The CDR3 loop is CASSQGNTEAFF. DNA of the CDR3: TGTGCCAGCAGCCAAGGGAACACTGAAGCTTTCTTT.

The CDR3 nucleotides are TGTGCCAGCAGATACAGGGCATCCGCTGGAAACACCATATATTTT. Its protein is CASRYRASAGNTIYF. V usage is TRBV2 and J usage is TRBJ1-3, with a tentative D call TRBD1 (6 bases). The CDR3 length is 15 residues. The germline V and J ends were trimmed by 6 bases and 2 bases, with 14 bases remaining between them. Germline-derived CDR1 and CDR2 are SNHLY and FYNNEI.

As for this clone: Additional DNA sequences in this sample encode the identical CDR3. In DNA, the CDR3 is TGCGCCAGCAGCTTGGGCGGGAGCACAGATACGCAGTATTTT. Translated, it gives CASSLGGSTDTQYF. This rearrangement joins TRBV5-1 to TRBJ2-3, with D possibly being TRBD2 (5 bases). CDR3 size: 14 residues. Germline-derived CDR1 and CDR2 are SGHRS and YFSETQ. The V end lost 0 bases, the J end lost 0 bases, and 5 bases lay between the germline ends.

The rearrangement joins TRBV9 to TRBJ2-1; 9 bases align to TRBD2. The CDR3 spans 16 residues. The germline V gene encodes CDR1 SGDLS and CDR2 YYNGEE. V lost 4 bases to trimming and J lost 4 bases; unmatched junction nucleotides: 9. The CDR3 bases are TGTGCCAGCAGCACCCAAGCGGGAGGAGAGTACAATGAGCAGTTCTTC. Its translation: CASSTQAGGEYNEQFF.

The chain uses TRBV4-1 and TRBJ2-7, with TRBD2 matching 12 bases. The CDR3 is 16 amino acids. J was trimmed by 6 bases and V by 4 bases; bases with no gene match: 10. Germline CDR1 is MGHRA and CDR2 is YSYEKL. This chain's CDR3 is CASSRVLAGGAFEQYF. The CDR3 DNA reads TGCGCCAGCAGCCGGGTTCTAGCGGGAGGGGCCTTCGAGCAGTACTTC.

The chain employs TRBV5-5 and TRBJ2-3; D uncertain. Looked up from germline, CDR1 is SGHKS and CDR2 is YYEKEE (reference sequence). This CDR3 contains 14 residues. V was trimmed by 3 bases and J by 1 base, leaving 9 bases between them. The CDR3 sequence is CASSSQVGTDTQYF. DNA for the CDR3: TGTGCCAGCAGCTCCCAAGTGGGCACAGATACGCAGTATTTT. Supplemented by reference TRBV5-5 and TRBJ2-3, the full variable domain reads DAGVTQSPTHLIKTRGQQVTLRCSPISGHKSVSWYQQVLGQGPQFIFQYYEKEERGRGNFPDRFSARQFPNYSSELNVNALLLGDSALYLCASSSQVGTDTQYFGPGTRLTVL.

V gene TRBV7-8 combines with J gene TRBJ1-1; 10 nucleotides line up with TRBD1. The CDR3 consists of 16 residues. Germline-derived CDR1 and CDR2 are SGHVS and FQNEAQ. V was clipped by 5 bases and J by 2 bases; unmatched bases: 8. The chain's CDR3 is CASSPGQGRPNTEAFF. For the CDR3, the DNA is TGTGCCAGCAGCCCGGGACAGGGGCGCCCAAACACTGAAGCTTTCTTT.

The J gene is TRBJ1-6, the V gene TRBV9; D uncertain. Germline V gene sequence: CDR1 SGDLS, CDR2 YYNGEE. V was trimmed by 1 base and J by 6 bases, leaving 8 bases between them. The CDR3 has 14 residues. In DNA form, the CDR3 reads TGTGCCAGCAGCGTATCGCTAGCTAATTCACCCCTCCACTTT. Protein sequence: CASSVSLANSPLHF.

This chain links TRBV7-9 with TRBJ1-2, with a weak D call TRBD1 (5 bases). Per germline, CDR1 SEHNR and CDR2 FQNEAQ (reference sequence). V dropped 1 base and J dropped 4 bases, with 13 bases sitting between them. The CDR3 covers 15 residues. CDR3 sequence (DNA): TGTGCCAGCAGCTTAGAGACAGAATATAGCTATGGCTACACCTTC. This gives the protein CASSLETEYSYGYTF.

This rearrangement joins TRBV5-4 to TRBJ2-1, with 8 bases identical to TRBD1. The V gene end was trimmed by 4 bases and the J gene end by 4 bases; junction bases not matched to a gene: 7. This CDR3 spans 15 amino acids. The germline gives CDR1 SGHNT, CDR2 YYREEE (reference sequence). The CDR3 here is CASSAGQGRYNEQFF. DNA for the CDR3: TGTGCCAGCAGCGCTGGACAGGGAAGGTACAATGAGCAGTTCTTC.